This T cell receptor beta chain originates from a study of CD8+CD57+ T cells in acquired aplastic anemia. Study-level background: DNA per sorted CD4+ or CD8+ sample ranged roughly 0.19 to 27.4 ug, averaging roughly 3.2 ug.

Profiling that covered TCR beta VDJ and CDR3 relied on genomic DNA as its template. One entry per CDR3 protein results from TCRdb running MiXCR on the reads. Among approximately 98,000 distinct CDR3 sequences listed, approximately 48% were seen once. The CDR3 is made up of 17 amino acids. Germline V gives CDR1 LNHNV, CDR2 YYDKDF (reference sequence). J was trimmed by 1 base and V by 5 bases; bases with no gene match: 9. Details on this clonotype: The antigen remains undetermined.

Study-level points and caveats: No significant difference in CD8+ Simpson's diversity was found between patients and controls. Patients and controls turned out to have 25 to 30 CD8+ CDR3 sequences in common.

This sequence joins TRBV15 and TRBJ2-1, with 9 bases lining up with TRBD1. Specimen: sorted CD4+, CD8+, or CD8+CD57+ T cells (not recorded which) from PBMCs. This receptor was taken from a human donor in good health, serving as a control. The CDR3: CATSRGGTGRSYNEQFF. CDR3 DNA: TGTGCCACCAGCCGAGGGGGGACAGGGCGATCCTACAATGAGCAGTTCTTC.